The T cell receptor beta chain under discussion was sequenced for a study of T cell repertoires in cytomegalovirus infection. This clonotype appeared many times. This CDR3 comprises 15 residues. V lost 1 base, J lost 4 bases, and 15 bases lay in between. The germline gives CDR1 SGHKS, CDR2 YYEKEE (reference sequence). Via MiXCR, TCRdb re-called the reads, giving one row per CDR3 protein. Of hundreds of thousands of distinct CDR3 sequences in the sample, 15% to 20% are singletons; the top ten hold approximately 10%. V gene TRBV5-5 combines with J gene TRBJ2-7; D not resolved. Sample: PBMCs. The source is a human donor in good health (CMV status not recorded). Some clones in this sample may be carry-over from other donors' samples. The CDR3: CASSLTPQDTYEQYF. CDR3 nucleotides: TGTGCCAGCAGCTTGACACCTCAAGATACGTACGAGCAGTACTTC.